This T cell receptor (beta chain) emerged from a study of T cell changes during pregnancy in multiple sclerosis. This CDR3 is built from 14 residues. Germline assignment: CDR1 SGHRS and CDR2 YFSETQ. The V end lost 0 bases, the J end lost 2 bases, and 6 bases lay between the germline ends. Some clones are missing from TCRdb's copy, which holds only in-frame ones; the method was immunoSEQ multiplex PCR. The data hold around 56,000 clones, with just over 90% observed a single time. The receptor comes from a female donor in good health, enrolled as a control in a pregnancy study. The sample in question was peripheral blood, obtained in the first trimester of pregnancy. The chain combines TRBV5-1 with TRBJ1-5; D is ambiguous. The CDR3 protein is CASSLDAGNQPQHF. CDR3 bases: TGCGCCAGCAGCTTGGACGCAGGCAATCAGCCCCAGCATTTT.